This T cell receptor (beta chain) originates from a study of siplizumab effects on memory and regulatory T cells. The wider study: Paired mixed lymphocyte reactions used siplizumab at 1 ug/mL or no drug. Notes on the study in general: No functional test confirmed suppression by proliferating siplizumab-culture Tregs. Fewer alloreactive sequences mapped to unstimulated CD4+ memory cells under siplizumab. Controls had around 26% Treg-derived mappable alloreactive CD4+ clones on average, versus less than 70% with siplizumab.

Method: immunoSEQ multiplex PCR; TCRdb's copy keeps in-frame clones and lacks some. The table includes 640 or so clones, approximately 76% detected once. Germline V gives CDR1 MNHEY, CDR2 SMNVEV (reference sequence). The CDR3 extends over 12 amino acids. Trimming shortened V by 3 bases and J by 6 bases, and 9 bases separated the two germline ends. With respect to this clone: The antigen remains unidentified.

Coculture of the mixed lymphocyte reaction cells took place at 37 degrees C and lasted over five days. Sample: CFSE-low (dividing) CD8+ T cells sorted from an allogeneic mixed lymphocyte reaction. The origin of this receptor is a human donor in good health; the cells came from an allogeneic mixed lymphocyte reaction. Some clones in this sample may be carry-over from other donors' samples. The chain joins TRBV27 to TRBJ2-7; no clear D. The CDR3: CASSFMGTEQYF. CDR3 in DNA: TGTGCCAGCAGTTTTATGGGAACCGAGCAGTACTTC.